A single sample gave rise to the 23 T cell receptor beta chains below, sequenced in a study of monozygotic twins with inflammatory bowel disease. Using the 5' RACE reads, TCRdb records one entry per CDR3 protein without DNA. The table lists about 170,000 distinct CDR3 sequences. The specimen was blood. The receptors originated from a human donor with ulcerative colitis or Crohn's disease, or a healthy co-twin of an affected twin (not recorded which).

The CDR3 loop reads CASGVAYEQYF. The chain has TRBV6-6 and TRBJ2-7. The CDR3 runs 11 residues. Germline CDR1 MNHNY, CDR2 SVGAGI (reference sequence).

This sequence joins TRBV28 and TRBJ1-1. The germline V gene has CDR1 MDHEN and CDR2 SYDVKM. The CDR3 contains 15 residues. This CDR3 reads CASTPPFPSHTEAFF.

This chain uses TRBV5-1 with TRBJ2-2; lacking DNA, the TRBD2 call made by TCRdb goes unchecked. The germline V gene encodes CDR1 SGHRS and CDR2 YFSETQ. This CDR3 spans 15 amino acids. CDR3 sequence reads: CASARSASGSGELFF.

This chain connects TRBV4-3 to TRBJ1-1; TCRdb reports TRBD1, a call that lacks DNA to check it against. The CDR3 is made up of 15 amino acids. Germline CDR1 and CDR2: LGHNA and YSLEER. The CDR3 sequence is CASSQDHRGRTEAFF.

The V gene is TRBV6-5, the J gene TRBJ2-1; TCRdb's assignment of TRBD2 cannot be checked, as there is no DNA. In germline, CDR1 is MNHEY, CDR2 SVGAGI. This CDR3 region has 18 residues. The CDR3 loop reads CASSYLNFGLARINEQFF.

The chain links TRBV20-1 to TRBJ2-7; no DNA is available, so the TRBD1 call from TCRdb remains unchecked. Per germline, CDR1 DFQATT and CDR2 SNEGSKA (reference sequence). CDR3 length: 15 amino acids. The CDR3 loop is CSASGGGTTLYEQYF.

The chain's CDR3 is CASSQDIGVGETQYF. The chain is built from TRBV3-1 and TRBJ2-5. From germline, CDR1 is LGHDT and CDR2 YNNKEL (reference sequence). This CDR3 contains 15 residues.

The rearrangement links TRBV11-2 to TRBJ2-3. The CDR3 sequence is 16 residues long. CDR1 is SGHAT, CDR2 FQNNGV, per germline. CDR3 in amino acids: CASSFKGLPSTDTQYF.

The V call is TRBV11-3, the J call TRBJ2-7; as DNA is missing, the TRBD2 call by TCRdb cannot be tested. The CDR3 covers 17 residues. CDR1 SGHNT and CDR2 YENEEA come from the germline V gene. CDR3 in amino acids: CASSLDRVGTSGSKQYF. Variable domain in full (rest from reference TRBV11-3 and TRBJ2-7): EAGVVQSPRYKIIEKKQPVAFWCNPISGHNTLYWYLQNLGQGPELLIRYENEEAVDDSQLPKDRFSAERLKGVDSTLKIQPAELGDSAVYLCASSLDRVGTSGSKQYFGPGTRLTVT.

J is TRBJ1-1 and V is TRBV27; TCRdb's assignment of TRBD1 cannot be checked, as there is no DNA. Looked up from germline, CDR1 is MNHEY and CDR2 is SMNVEV (reference sequence). The CDR3 spans 15 residues. CDR3 loop: CASSFTGLMNTEAFF.

The chain links TRBV20-1 to TRBJ2-7; TCRdb's D gene call, TRBD2, goes unchecked for lack of DNA. CDR1 and CDR2 (germline): DFQATT, SNEGSKA (reference sequence). The CDR3 extends over 16 amino acids. The CDR3 is CSATKARTANFYEQYF.

The chain joins TRBV5-6 to TRBJ2-3; as DNA is missing, the TRBD1 call by TCRdb cannot be tested. CDR3 size: 15 residues. Looked up from germline, CDR1 is SGHDT and CDR2 is YYEEEE. The CDR3 spells CASSFGAGFTDTQYF. Full variable domain (outside the CDR3, taken from reference TRBV5-6 and TRBJ2-3): DAGVTQSPTHLIKTRGQQVTLRCSPKSGHDTVSWYQQALGQGPQFIFQYYEEEERQRGNFPDRFSGHQFPNYSSELNVNALLLGDSALYLCASSFGAGFTDTQYFGPGTRLTVL.

The V and J genes are TRBV28 and TRBJ1-1. Germline CDR1 reads MDHEN; CDR2 reads SYDVKM. CDR3 size: 12 residues. The CDR3 spells CASSLRRQEAFF.

The rearrangement uses TRBV10-3 and TRBJ2-6; TCRdb's D call of TRBD2 is untestable without DNA. The CDR3 contains 17 residues. Germline V gene sequence: CDR1 ENHRY, CDR2 SYGVKD. This CDR3 reads CAISSIAGGPGANVLTF.

This rearrangement joins TRBV5-1 to TRBJ1-3; no DNA is available, so the TRBD1 call from TCRdb remains unchecked. The CDR3 has 14 residues. Germline loops: CDR1 SGHRS, CDR2 YFSETQ. The chain's CDR3 is CASSATGSGNTIYF.

The rearrangement links TRBV5-1 to TRBJ2-7; TCRdb names TRBD1, which stays unverified in the absence of DNA. CDR3 size: 16 residues. Germline values: CDR1 SGHRS, CDR2 YFSETQ. The CDR3 loop reads CASSLTGDLESYEQYF. Drawing the rest from reference TRBV5-1 and TRBJ2-7, the complete variable domain is KAGVTQTPRYLIKTRGQQVTLSCSPISGHRSVSWYQQTPGQGLQFLFEYFSETQRNKGNFPGRFSGRQFSNSRSEMNVSTLELGDSALYLCASSLTGDLESYEQYFGPGTRLTVT.

The V call is TRBV6-1, the J call TRBJ2-7; as DNA is missing, the TRBD2 call by TCRdb cannot be tested. Looked up from germline, CDR1 is MNHNS and CDR2 is SASEGT. The CDR3 loop spans 16 amino acids. The chain's CDR3 is CASSDYGTSGAYEQYF.

This chain joins TRBV19 and TRBJ2-2; the D call from TCRdb, TRBD1, cannot be confirmed without DNA. The CDR3 is 16 residues long. Germline V gene data show CDR1 as LNHDA and CDR2 as SQIVND (reference sequence). The CDR3 sequence is CASSISRVQNTGELFF.

This chain uses TRBV28 with TRBJ1-2; TCRdb returns TRBD1, unconfirmable since there is no DNA. Germline values: CDR1 MDHEN, CDR2 SYDVKM. There are 16 residues in the CDR3. The CDR3 sequence is CASSPPGQPDFLGYTF.

The chain recombines TRBV4-2 with TRBJ1-1; absent DNA, TCRdb's TRBD1 call cannot be checked. The CDR3 sequence is 17 residues long. CDR1 is LGHNA and CDR2 is YNFKEQ in the germline V gene. The CDR3 protein is CASSPGSGTVMNTEAFF.

The chain employs TRBV7-6 and TRBJ1-1; TCRdb gives TRBD1 as the D gene, but with no DNA this cannot be confirmed. Germline V lookup: CDR1 SGHVS, CDR2 FNYEAQ. CDR3 length: 16 amino acids. CDR3 amino acids: CASSLGSGRVRTEAFF.

J is TRBJ2-3 and V is TRBV7-3; TCRdb lists TRBD1, though no DNA is available to test this call. The CDR3 extends over 11 amino acids. CDR1 SGHTA and CDR2 FQGTGA come from the germline V gene. The CDR3 here is CASSSGHTQYF.

The chain recombines TRBV6-1 with TRBJ1-5. CDR1 is MNHNS, CDR2 SASEGT, per germline. CDR3 size: 15 residues. The CDR3 region is CASSEVGISNQPQHF.